This entry describes one TCR beta chain. Its target antigen remains unknown. It has no much larger one-base neighbor in the sample; base qualities were not kept. The source of the sample is a study of blood T cell repertoires in COVID-19 (dated by TCRdb to the early 2020s). Study-wide context: Samples from collaborators originated in the United States, Italy and Spain and spanned both the acute and convalescent phases of COVID-19. Samples were obtained from the ongoing ImmuneRACE study (first 160 participants) and from over a thousand subjects provided by 6 global collaborators. The material from the prospective study consisted of cDNA or gDNA derived from T cells, B-cell-depleted T cells, or PBMCs. Where HLA class I and class II types were available, the types were taken from metadata supplied by the sample provider, not from assay-based typing. The repertoires were released in a freely available public database intended as a resource for research on the immune response to SARS-CoV-2. Nearly every sample came with metadata listing a de-identified subject ID, COVID-19 status, age in years and sex. The dataset comprised deeply sampled blood TCRbeta repertoires from subjects exposed to, actively infected with, or recovered from COVID-19.

Counted from cysteine to phenylalanine, this CDR3 has 18 amino acids. Kept here is only the CDR3 DNA, which spans 54 bases and is read in frame from base 1. The germline V gene (reference sequence) gives CDR1 as MNHNY and CDR2 as SVGAGI. Trimming accounts for 5 bases at V and 6 bases at J, while the number of junction bases matched to no gene is 18. What the work shows at the level of the full study, not this receptor alone: How much clinical and demographic metadata was included differed by source and by participant, and the metadata was provided uncurated.

TCRbeta CDR3 regions were amplified from genomic DNA by means of the immunoSEQ Assay, a bias-controlled multiplex PCR. The study's processing was this. Within the assay, amplification of reference gene primers was used to estimate how many nucleated cells each sample contained. Sequence reads were collapsed and filtered to measure the absolute abundance of every unique TCRbeta CDR3 rearrangement. For each sample, productive Simpson clonality was calculated as the square root of Simpson's diversity index over productive rearrangements. The table comes from immuneACCESS by way of TCRdb, which keeps in-frame sequences with V and J called. Part of the clones is missing from these tables; in studies checked, under half for an unresolved V gene and the rest for unknown reasons. V and J calls and clone size follow that table, whereas D and trimming were derived from the DNA. This sample is represented by approximately 240,000 clones; roughly 82% of them were singletons. The ten largest clonotypes hold under 5.5% of the sample.

The collaborating institutions used their own protocols to collect whole blood in K2EDTA tubes. Collaborator samples were shipped for TCRbeta analysis as frozen whole blood, isolated PBMCs, or DNA extracted from either sample type. This receptor was identified in a woman at least 80 years old with active or convalescent COVID-19. Sequencing input: peripheral blood. In this chain, TRBV6-6 is recombined with TRBJ2-2; 7 junctional bases match TRBD1. The CDR3 corresponds to CASSPRRGRVTMSGELFF. The DNA is TGTGCCAGCAGTCCTCGAAGGGGGCGGGTTACGATGTCCGGGGAGCTGTTTTTT.